Listed below are T cell receptor beta chains from one sample, sequenced in a study of Graves' ophthalmopathy and Graves' hyperthyroidism. TCRdb redid the calling of the multiplex PCR reads with MiXCR, one entry per CDR3 protein. The table lists some 1.1 million distinct CDR3 sequences, about 40% of them singletons. Material: peripheral blood or thyroid tissue (not recorded which). These receptor sequences come from an adult man with Graves' hyperthyroidism. CDR3s include the opening cysteine and the closing phenylalanine or tryptophan. The D gene is left open where the match is weak. For some rows the clone size is stated as once, few or many, or as a class when expanded; others skip it.

abundance	j_gene	v_gene	d_gene	CDR3nt	CDR3aa
NA	TRBJ1-1	TRBV14	NA	TGTGCCAGCAGCGTCTGCTCAAGGGGGAACACTGAAGCTTTCTTT	CASSVCSRGNTEAFF
few	TRBJ2-5	TRBV12-3/TRBV12-4	TRBD2	TGTGCCAGCAGTCCGACGGGCCCGGGGGGGACCCAGTACTTC	CASSPTGPGGTQYF
many	TRBJ1-6	TRBV5-6	NA	TGTGCCAGCAGCTTAGGAATAGGGCTCTCACCCCTCCACTTT	CASSLGIGLSPLHF
many	TRBJ1-1	TRBV20-1	NA	TGCAGTGCCCCCTCGGGGGGCTGGGGCACTGAAGCTTTCTTT	CSAPSGGWGTEAFF
many	TRBJ1-5	TRBV19	NA	TGTGCCAGTAGTATCACGCGCAGAAGCTTGAATCAGCCCCAGCATTTT	CASSITRRSLNQPQHF
NA	TRBJ2-3	TRBV7-2	NA	TGTGCCAGCAGTACTCGCGGCGCAGATACGCAGTATTTT	CASSTRGADTQYF
many	TRBJ1-6	TRBV7-2	TRBD1	TGTGCCAGCAGCTTAGCGGGACAGGGGACACCCCTCCACTTT	CASSLAGQGTPLHF
few	TRBJ2-5	TRBV9	NA	TGTGCCAGCAGCGTAGCCACCCCTGCAGGGTTCCAAGAGACCCAGTACTTC	CASSVATPAGFQETQYF
many	TRBJ2-5	TRBV20-1	TRBD2	TGCAGTGCTAGGACTAGCGGGGTGCAAGAGACCCAGTACTTC	CSARTSGVQETQYF
few	TRBJ2-1	TRBV7-2	TRBD2	TGTGCCAGCAGCTCCCGGACTAGCGGAAATGAGCAGTTCTTC	CASSSRTSGNEQFF
few	TRBJ2-2	TRBV19	TRBD2	TGTGCCAGTAGGGGACTAGCGGGAGGGCCAGCCGGGGAGCTGTTTTTT	CASRGLAGGPAGELFF
few	TRBJ2-2	TRBV10-2	NA	TGCGCCAGCAGTGATAAGGGCCGGACCAACACCGGGGAGCTGTTTTTT	CASSDKGRTNTGELFF
many	TRBJ2-7	TRBV5-8	NA	TGTGCCAGCAGCTTTGACTCGACTACGTTATTC	CASSFDSTTLF
NA	TRBJ1-6	TRBV29-1	TRBD1	TGCAGCGTGGGGACAGGGGGCACGAGTTCACCCCTCCACTTT	CSVGTGGTSSPLHF
many	TRBJ2-2	TRBV7-9	NA	TGTGCCAGTAGCCAGGGCACCGGGGAGCTGTTTTTT	CASSQGTGELFF
many	TRBJ2-2	TRBV7-8	NA	TGTGCCAGCAGCCCCAGGCAGCTAAACACCGGGGAGCTGTTTTTT	CASSPRQLNTGELFF
NA	TRBJ2-7	TRBV15	TRBD1	TGTGCCACCAGCAAAGGACAGGGCTACGAGCAGTACTTC	CATSKGQGYEQYF
few	TRBJ2-5	TRBV2	NA	TGTGCCAGCAGTAAACCGGGACGCCCTGCGGAGACCCAGTACTTC	CASSKPGRPAETQYF
few	TRBJ2-2	TRBV5-1	NA	TGCGCCAGCAGCTTGTATGGGTCGGACAGGGAGCTGTTTTTT	CASSLYGSDRELFF
few	TRBJ2-7	TRBV30	NA	TGTGCCTGGAGTGTATCCGAGCAGTACTTC	CAWSVSEQYF
many	TRBJ2-2	TRBV7-6	TRBD2	TGTGCCAGCAGCTTAGGGGCGGGGGCCGGGGAGCTGTTTTTT	CASSLGAGAGELFF
few	TRBJ2-5	TRBV11-2	NA	TGTGCCAGCAGCCCAGGCTGGTACCAAGAGACCCAGTACTTC	CASSPGWYQETQYF
NA	TRBJ2-1	TRBV29-1	NA	TGCAGCGTGTCCCTTCCAGGGGTGGGTTACAATGAGCAGTTCTTC	CSVSLPGVGYNEQFF
few	TRBJ2-5	TRBV9	NA	TGTGCCAGCAGCGCGCAAGAGATCCAGTACTTC	CASSAQEIQYF
NA	TRBJ2-2	TRBV12-3/TRBV12-4	TRBD2	TGTGCCAGCAGTCCCGATCGACTAGCGGGAGCCGGGGAGCTGTTTTTT	CASSPDRLAGAGELFF
NA	TRBJ2-2	TRBV7-9	TRBD2	TGTGCCAGCAGTTACGGCGGGAGAGAGTCCGGGGAGCTGTTTTTT	CASSYGGRESGELFF
few	TRBJ2-7	TRBV6-2/TRBV6-3	NA	TGTGCCAGCAGTTACTCGAAGTATGATACAACGGGAGAAGGCTACGAGCAGTACTTC	CASSYSKYDTTGEGYEQYF
NA	TRBJ2-2	TRBV20-1	NA	NA	CSATPSVGALRAGELFF
few	TRBJ1-2	TRBV12-3/TRBV12-4	TRBD1	TGTGCCAGCAGACCAGAGGACAGGGGCCTTTTTCCCTATGGCTACACCTTC	CASRPEDRGLFPYGYTF
few	TRBJ2-7	TRBV11-2	TRBD1	TGTGCCAGCTGCCCCCGGGACAGTCCGGGGTACGAGCAGTACTTC	CASCPRDSPGYEQYF
many	TRBJ1-1	TRBV20-1	NA	TGCAGTGCTAGAGCCCTGGGTCCGGATTCCACTGAAGCTTTCTTT	CSARALGPDSTEAFF
NA	TRBJ2-7	TRBV29-1	NA	TGCAGCGGAGGGGGTGAGTTCTACGAGCAGTACTTC	CSGGGEFYEQYF
NA	TRBJ2-5	TRBV20-1	NA	TGCAGTGCTAGAGGGCTAGATGGAGAGACCCAGTACTTC	CSARGLDGETQYF
NA	TRBJ2-5	TRBV5-1	NA	TGCGCCAGCAGCTTGGAAACGACAATCCAAGAGACCCAGTACTTC	CASSLETTIQETQYF
NA	TRBJ2-5	TRBV7-9	NA	TGTGCCAGCAGCCGGCAGGGTTTGAAGACCCAGTACTTC	CASSRQGLKTQYF
NA	TRBJ2-7	TRBV7-9	NA	TGTGCCAGCAGCTTACCGGGGGATAGAGTAAACGAGCAATACTTC	CASSLPGDRVNEQYF
many	TRBJ1-4	TRBV2	NA	TGTGCCAGCAGTGGGGTAACTAATGAAAAACTGTTTTTT	CASSGVTNEKLFF
few	TRBJ2-2	TRBV7-2	NA	TGTGCCAGCAGCTTAGTTGGGAGCTCTAACACCGGGGAGCTGTTTTTT	CASSLVGSSNTGELFF
NA	TRBJ1-5	TRBV10-3	NA	TGTGCCATCGGAACGGTGGACGGTGGCGGTCAGCCCCAGCATTTT	CAIGTVDGGGQPQHF
NA	TRBJ1-1	TRBV6-5	NA	TGTGCCAGCAGTTATCCGAATCGGGAAGCTTTCTTT	CASSYPNREAFF
many	TRBJ2-7	TRBV20-1	NA	TGCAGTGCTAGCCGGGCGATAGCGGCAACTCCCTACGAGCAGTACTTC	CSASRAIAATPYEQYF
NA	TRBJ2-7	TRBV29-1	TRBD2	TGCAGCGTTGTCGGGGGAGGGGACTCCTACGAGCAATACTTC	CSVVGGGDSYEQYF
NA	TRBJ2-5	TRBV29-1	TRBD1	TGCAGCGTTGTTCGGGGGGACAGGGCCAGTAGCTTC	CSVVRGDRASSF
many	TRBJ2-7	TRBV7-6	NA	TGTGCCAGCAGCTACTCCACGGGACACATCTACGAGCAGTACTTC	CASSYSTGHIYEQYF
NA	TRBJ2-5	TRBV7-9	NA	TGCGCCAGCAGCAGGCAGGGACTGGGGCGGGAGACCCAGTACTTC	CASSRQGLGRETQYF
NA	TRBJ2-7	TRBV7-3	NA	TGTGCCAGCAGCCAAGGAAGGGTGGGGTGGCGCGAGCAGTACTTC	CASSQGRVGWREQYF
NA	TRBJ2-7	TRBV9	NA	TGTGCCAGCAGCGAAGGATGGTCCGCCAGGGGTCCCTACGAGCAGTACTTC	CASSEGWSARGPYEQYF
NA	TRBJ1-6	TRBV9	NA	TGTGCCAGCAGCGCCTCACAGGGAAGGGGTTCACCCCTCCACTTT	CASSASQGRGSPLHF
NA	TRBJ2-3	TRBV7-8	NA	TGTGCCAGCAGCTTACGTCCCATTTCGACCACAGATACGCAGTATTTT	CASSLRPISTTDTQYF
many	TRBJ2-7	TRBV7-6	TRBD1	TGTGCCAGCAGCTTAGTTGGGACAGAGGCCCAGCAGTACTTC	CASSLVGTEAQQYF
NA	TRBJ2-5	TRBV13	TRBD1	TGTGCCAGCAGCCGCTGGGACAGGGAAGAGACCCAGTACTTC	CASSRWDREETQYF
NA	TRBJ2-2	TRBV19	TRBD1	TGTGCCAGTAGGGACCGGGACAGGGGGTTCCCCGGGGAGCTGTTTTTT	CASRDRDRGFPGELFF
NA	TRBJ2-5	TRBV9	NA	TGTACCAGCAGCGAAAGATCCCAAGAGACCCAGTACTTC	CTSSERSQETQYF